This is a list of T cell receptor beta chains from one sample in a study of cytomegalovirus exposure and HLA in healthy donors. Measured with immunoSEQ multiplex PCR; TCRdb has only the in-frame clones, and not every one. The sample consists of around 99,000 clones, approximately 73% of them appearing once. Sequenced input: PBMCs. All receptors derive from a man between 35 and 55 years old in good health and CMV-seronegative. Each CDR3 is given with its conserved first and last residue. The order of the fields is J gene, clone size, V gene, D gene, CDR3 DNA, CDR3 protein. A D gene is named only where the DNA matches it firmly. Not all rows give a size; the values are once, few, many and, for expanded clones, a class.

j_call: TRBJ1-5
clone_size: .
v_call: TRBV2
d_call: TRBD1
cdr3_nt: TGTGCCAGCAGGGTGGGACAGGGCCATCAAAATCAGCCCCAGCATTTT
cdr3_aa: CASRVGQGHQNQPQHF

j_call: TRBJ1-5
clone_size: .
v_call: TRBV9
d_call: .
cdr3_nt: TGTGCCAGCAGCGTAGAGGGAGATCAGCCCCAGCATTTT
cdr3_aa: CASSVEGDQPQHF

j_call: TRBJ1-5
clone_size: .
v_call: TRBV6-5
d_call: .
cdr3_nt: TGTGCCAGCAGTTACGGAGGCGGACAGCCCCAGCATTTT
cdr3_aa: CASSYGGGQPQHF

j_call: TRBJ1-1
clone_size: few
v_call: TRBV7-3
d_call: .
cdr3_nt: TGTGCCAGCAGCTCGGGACATATTCCCACTGAAGCTTTCTTT
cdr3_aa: CASSSGHIPTEAFF

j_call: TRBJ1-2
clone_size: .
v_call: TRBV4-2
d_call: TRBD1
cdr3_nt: TGTGCCAGCAGCCAAGGGAGGGGGCCAGACTATGGCTACACCTTC
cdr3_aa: CASSQGRGPDYGYTF

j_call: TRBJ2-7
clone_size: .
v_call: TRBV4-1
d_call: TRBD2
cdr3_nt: TGCGCCAGCAGCCAAGAATCCCTGTTAGCGGGGGGGTTCTACGAGCAGTACTTC
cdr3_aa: CASSQESLLAGGFYEQYF

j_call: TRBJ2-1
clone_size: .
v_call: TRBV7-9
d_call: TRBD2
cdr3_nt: TGTTCCAGCAGCTCAATACTAGCGGGGGTCTACAATGAGCAGTTCTTC
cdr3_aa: CSSSSILAGVYNEQFF

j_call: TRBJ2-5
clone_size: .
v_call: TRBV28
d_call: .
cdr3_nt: TGTGCCAGCAGTTTAAAAGAGTGGTACCAAGAGACCCAGTACTTC
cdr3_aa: CASSLKEWYQETQYF

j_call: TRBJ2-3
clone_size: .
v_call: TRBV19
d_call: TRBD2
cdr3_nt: TGTGCCAGTAGTTATTGGGCTAGCGGAGAAGGCACAGATACGCAGTATTTT
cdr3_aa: CASSYWASGEGTDTQYF

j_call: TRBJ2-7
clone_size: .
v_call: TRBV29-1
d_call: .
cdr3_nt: TGCAGCGTTGAAGGGACTTCCTACGAGCAGTACTTC
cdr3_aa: CSVEGTSYEQYF

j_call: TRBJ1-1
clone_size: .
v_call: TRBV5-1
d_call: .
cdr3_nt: TGCGCCAGCAGAACCCGGCCCCAGGGCACTGAAGCTTTCTTT
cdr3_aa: CASRTRPQGTEAFF

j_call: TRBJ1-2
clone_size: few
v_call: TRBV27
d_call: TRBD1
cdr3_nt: TGTGCCAGCAAACAACCCACAGGGGCCTATGGCTACACCTTC
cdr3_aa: CASKQPTGAYGYTF

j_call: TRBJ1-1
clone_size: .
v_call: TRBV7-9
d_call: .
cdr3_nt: TGTGCCAGCAGCCCAACGAGGACTGAAGCTTTCTTT
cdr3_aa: CASSPTRTEAFF

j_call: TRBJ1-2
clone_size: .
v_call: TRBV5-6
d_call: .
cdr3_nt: TGTGCCAGCAGCCCCGTCCGGGTAATTCATGGCTACACCTTC
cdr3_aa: CASSPVRVIHGYTF

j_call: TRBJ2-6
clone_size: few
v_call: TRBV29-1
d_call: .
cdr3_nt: TGCAGCGTTTCGGAGGGGGCCAACGTCCTGACTTTC
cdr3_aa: CSVSEGANVLTF

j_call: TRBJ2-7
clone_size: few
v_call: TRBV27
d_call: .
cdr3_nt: TGTGCCAGCAGTCTCTACCAGTGGACACCGACAGGTGGGGGCTACGAGCAGTACTTC
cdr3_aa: CASSLYQWTPTGGGYEQYF

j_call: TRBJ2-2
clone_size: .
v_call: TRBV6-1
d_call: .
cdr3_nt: TGTGCCAGCAGTGGCATACAGGTATTCGCCGGGGAGCTGTTTTTT
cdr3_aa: CASSGIQVFAGELFF

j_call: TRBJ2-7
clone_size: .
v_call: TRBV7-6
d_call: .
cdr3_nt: TGTGCCAGCAGCTTAGCGGGGGGTCAGGTTTTGCCTTACGAGCAGTACTTC
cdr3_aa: CASSLAGGQVLPYEQYF

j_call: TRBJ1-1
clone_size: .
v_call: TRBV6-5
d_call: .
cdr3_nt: TGTGCCAGCAGTTACCCGGGAGGGGAGGGCGAAGCTTTCTTT
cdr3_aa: CASSYPGGEGEAFF

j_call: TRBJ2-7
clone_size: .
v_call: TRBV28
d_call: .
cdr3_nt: TGTGCCAGCAGTTTGGGGGCAACCTCAGAGCAGTACTTC
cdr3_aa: CASSLGATSEQYF

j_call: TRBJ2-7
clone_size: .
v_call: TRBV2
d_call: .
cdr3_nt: TGTGCCAGCAGTGTAGCGACAGCATCCTACGAGCAGTACTTC
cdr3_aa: CASSVATASYEQYF

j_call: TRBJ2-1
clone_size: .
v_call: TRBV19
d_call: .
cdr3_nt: TGTGCCAGTAGTATAACCCAGACAGGGAGGTCTTCCTACAATGAGCAGTTCTTC
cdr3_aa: CASSITQTGRSSYNEQFF

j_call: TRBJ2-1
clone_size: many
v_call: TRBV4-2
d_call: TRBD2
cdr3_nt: TGTGCCAGCGGCACTAGCGGGGGGGCCGCGGATGAGCAGTTCTTC
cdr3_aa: CASGTSGGAADEQFF

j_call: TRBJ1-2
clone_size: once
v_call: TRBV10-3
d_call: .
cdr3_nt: TGTGCCACCAAAACAGGGTATGGCTACACCTTC
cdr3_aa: CATKTGYGYTF

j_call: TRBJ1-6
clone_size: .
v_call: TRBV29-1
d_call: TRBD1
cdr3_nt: TGCAGCGTGGGAGACAGGGGCGGTTCACCCCTCCACTTT
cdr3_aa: CSVGDRGGSPLHF

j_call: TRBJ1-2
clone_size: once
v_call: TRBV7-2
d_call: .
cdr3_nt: TGTGCCAGCAGCTTACGTCTAGGCCGGTCCGATCTAGGTGGCTACACCTTC
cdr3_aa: CASSLRLGRSDLGGYTF

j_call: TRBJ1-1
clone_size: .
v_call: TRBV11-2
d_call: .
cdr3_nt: TGTGCCAGCACTCGGGGGATCGGGATGGGAGCTTTCTTT
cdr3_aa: CASTRGIGMGAFF

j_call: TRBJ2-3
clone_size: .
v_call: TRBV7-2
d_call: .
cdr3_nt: TGTGCCAGCAGCTCGAGTGATACGCAGTATTTT
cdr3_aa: CASSSSDTQYF

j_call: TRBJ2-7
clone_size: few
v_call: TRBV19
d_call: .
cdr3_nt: TGTGCCAGTAGTCGTGTTGGAGTCTACGAGCAGTACTTC
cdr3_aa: CASSRVGVYEQYF

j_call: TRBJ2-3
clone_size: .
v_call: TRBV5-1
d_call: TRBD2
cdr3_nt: TGCGCCAGCAGCTTGGGGCTAGCGGGGGCAGATGCGCAGTATTTT
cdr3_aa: CASSLGLAGADAQYF

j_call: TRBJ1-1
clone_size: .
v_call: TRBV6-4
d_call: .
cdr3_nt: TGTGCCAGCAGGGACAGCGATCAAAACACTGAAGCTTTCTTT
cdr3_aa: CASRDSDQNTEAFF

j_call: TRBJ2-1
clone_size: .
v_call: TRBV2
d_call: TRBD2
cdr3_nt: TGTGCCAGCAGTCGGACTAGTGGGGAGCAGTTCTTC
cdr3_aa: CASSRTSGEQFF

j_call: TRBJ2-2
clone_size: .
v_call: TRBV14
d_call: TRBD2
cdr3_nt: TGTGCCAGCAGCCTATTGGGAGGGGCCTTTTCCGGGGAGCTGTTTTTT
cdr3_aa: CASSLLGGAFSGELFF

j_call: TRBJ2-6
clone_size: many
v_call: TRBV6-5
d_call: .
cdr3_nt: TGTGCCAGCAGTCGAGACAGCTCTGGGGCCAACGTCCTGACTTTC
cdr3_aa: CASSRDSSGANVLTF

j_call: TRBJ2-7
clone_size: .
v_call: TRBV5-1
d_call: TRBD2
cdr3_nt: TGCGCCAGCAGCGTGGGGACTAGCGGCTCCTACGAGCAGTACTTC
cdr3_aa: CASSVGTSGSYEQYF

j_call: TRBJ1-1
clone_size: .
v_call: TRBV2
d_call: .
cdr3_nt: TGTGCCAGCGGACAAATGAACACTGAAGCTTTCTTT
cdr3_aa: CASGQMNTEAFF

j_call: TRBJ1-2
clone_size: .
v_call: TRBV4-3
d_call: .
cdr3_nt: TGCGCCAGCAGCCAAGAAGGACTCAAAGATGGCTACACCTTC
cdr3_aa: CASSQEGLKDGYTF

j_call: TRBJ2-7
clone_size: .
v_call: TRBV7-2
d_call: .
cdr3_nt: TGTGCCAGCAGCCTCGGGACGGGAGACGAGCAGTACTTC
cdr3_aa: CASSLGTGDEQYF